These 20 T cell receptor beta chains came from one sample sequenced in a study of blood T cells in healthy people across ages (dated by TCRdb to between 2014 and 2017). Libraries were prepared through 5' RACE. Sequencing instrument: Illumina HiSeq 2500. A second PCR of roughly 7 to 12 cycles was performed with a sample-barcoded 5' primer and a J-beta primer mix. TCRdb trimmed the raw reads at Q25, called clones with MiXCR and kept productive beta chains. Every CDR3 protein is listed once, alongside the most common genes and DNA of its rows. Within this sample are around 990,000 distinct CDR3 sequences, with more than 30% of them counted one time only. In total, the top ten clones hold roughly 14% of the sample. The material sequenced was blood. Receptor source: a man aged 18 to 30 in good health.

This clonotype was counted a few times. In DNA form, the CDR3 reads TGTGCCAGCAATAAAGGAGGGGGCGCCCCTCTCGTTTACAATGAGCAGTTCTTC. Its translation is CASNKGGGAPLVYNEQFF. The genes are TRBV5-6 and TRBJ2-1; maybe TRBD1 (7 bases). CDR3 length: 18 residues. Germline CDR1 is SGHDT and CDR2 is YYEEEE. The V end was cut by 6 bases, the J end by 4 bases, with 26 bases between. Full variable domain (rest looked up from reference TRBV5-6 and TRBJ2-1): DAGVTQSPTHLIKTRGQQVTLRCSPKSGHDTVSWYQQALGQGPQFIFQYYEEEERQRGNFPDRFSGHQFPNYSSELNVNALLLGDSALYLCASNKGGGAPLVYNEQFFGPGTRLTVL.

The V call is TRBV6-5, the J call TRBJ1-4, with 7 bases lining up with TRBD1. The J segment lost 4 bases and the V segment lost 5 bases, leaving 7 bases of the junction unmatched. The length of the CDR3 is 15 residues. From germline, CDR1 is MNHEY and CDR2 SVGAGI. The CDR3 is CASSPPGQVNEKLFF. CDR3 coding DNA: TGTGCCAGCAGTCCCCCAGGACAGGTTAATGAAAAACTGTTTTTT.

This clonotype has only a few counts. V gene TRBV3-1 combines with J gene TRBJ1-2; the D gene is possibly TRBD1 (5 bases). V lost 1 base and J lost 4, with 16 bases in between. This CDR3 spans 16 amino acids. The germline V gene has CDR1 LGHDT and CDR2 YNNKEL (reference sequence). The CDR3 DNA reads TGTGCCAGCAGCCAAGCTAAAGCGGAGGGGAGCTATGGCTACACCTTC. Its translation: CASSQAKAEGSYGYTF.

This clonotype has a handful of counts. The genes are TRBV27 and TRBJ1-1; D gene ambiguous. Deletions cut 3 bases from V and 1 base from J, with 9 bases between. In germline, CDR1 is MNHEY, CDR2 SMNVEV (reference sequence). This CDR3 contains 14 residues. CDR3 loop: CASSLLAANTEAFF. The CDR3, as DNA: TGTGCCAGCAGTTTGTTGGCAGCGAACACTGAAGCTTTCTTT.

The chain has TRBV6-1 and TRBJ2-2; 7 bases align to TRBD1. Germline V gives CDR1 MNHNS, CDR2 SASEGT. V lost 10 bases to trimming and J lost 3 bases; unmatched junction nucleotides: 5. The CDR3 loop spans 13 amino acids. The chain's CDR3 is CATQDRDTGELFF. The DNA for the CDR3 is TGTGCCACTCAAGACAGGGACACCGGGGAGCTGTTTTTT.

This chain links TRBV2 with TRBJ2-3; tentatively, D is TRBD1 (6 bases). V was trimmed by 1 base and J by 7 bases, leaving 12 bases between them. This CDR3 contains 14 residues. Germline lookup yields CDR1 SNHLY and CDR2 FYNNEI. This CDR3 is CASSEGGPPNTQYF. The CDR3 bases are TGTGCCAGCAGTGAAGGGGGGCCCCCGAATACGCAGTATTTT.

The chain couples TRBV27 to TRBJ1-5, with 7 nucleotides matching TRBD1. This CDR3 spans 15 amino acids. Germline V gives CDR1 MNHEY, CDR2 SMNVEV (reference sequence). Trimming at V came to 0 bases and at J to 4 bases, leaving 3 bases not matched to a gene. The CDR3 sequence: CASSLSTQGNQPQHF. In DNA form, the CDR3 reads TGTGCCAGCAGTTTATCCACACAGGGGAATCAGCCCCAGCATTTT.

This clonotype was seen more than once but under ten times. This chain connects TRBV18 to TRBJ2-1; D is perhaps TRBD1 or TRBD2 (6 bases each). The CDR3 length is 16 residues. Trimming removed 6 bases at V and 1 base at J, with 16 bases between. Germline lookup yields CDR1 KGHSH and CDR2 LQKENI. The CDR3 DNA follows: TGTGCCAGCTCCGAGGGGGGCCTAGATTCCTACAATGAGCAGTTCTTC. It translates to CASSEGGLDSYNEQFF.

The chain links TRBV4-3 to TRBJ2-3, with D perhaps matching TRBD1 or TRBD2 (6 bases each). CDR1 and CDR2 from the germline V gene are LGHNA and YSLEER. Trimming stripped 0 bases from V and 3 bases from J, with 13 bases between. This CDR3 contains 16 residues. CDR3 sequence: CASSQDSRGATDTQYF. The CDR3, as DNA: TGCGCCAGCAGCCAAGATTCGAGGGGGGCTACAGATACGCAGTATTTT.

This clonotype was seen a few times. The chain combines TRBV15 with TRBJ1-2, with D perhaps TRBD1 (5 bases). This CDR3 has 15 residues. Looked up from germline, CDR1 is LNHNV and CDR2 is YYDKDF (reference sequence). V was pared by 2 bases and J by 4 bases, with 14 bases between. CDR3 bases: TGTGCCACCAGCAGAAAGGGGAATATAGGCTATGGCTACACCTTC. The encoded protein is CATSRKGNIGYGYTF.

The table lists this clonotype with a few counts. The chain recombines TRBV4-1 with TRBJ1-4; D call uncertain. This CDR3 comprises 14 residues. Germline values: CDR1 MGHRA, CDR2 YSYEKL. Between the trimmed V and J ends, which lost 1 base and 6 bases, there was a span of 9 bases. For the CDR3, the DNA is TGCGCCAGCAGCCAAGTGGGGTTGTATGAAAAACTGTTTTTT. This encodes CASSQVGLYEKLFF.

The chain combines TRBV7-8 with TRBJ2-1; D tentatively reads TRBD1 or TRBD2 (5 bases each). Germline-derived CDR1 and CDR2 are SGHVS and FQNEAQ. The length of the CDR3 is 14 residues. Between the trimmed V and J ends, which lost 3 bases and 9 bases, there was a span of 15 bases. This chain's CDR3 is CASSFRAEGSEQFF. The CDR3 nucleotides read TGTGCCAGCAGCTTCCGGGCCGAGGGGAGTGAGCAGTTCTTC. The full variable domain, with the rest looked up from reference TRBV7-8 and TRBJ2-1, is GAGVSQSPRYKVAKRGQDVALRCDPISGHVSLFWYQQALGQGPEFLTYFQNEAQLDKSGLPSDRFFAERPEGSVSTLKIQRTQQEDSAVYLCASSFRAEGSEQFFGPGTRLTVL.

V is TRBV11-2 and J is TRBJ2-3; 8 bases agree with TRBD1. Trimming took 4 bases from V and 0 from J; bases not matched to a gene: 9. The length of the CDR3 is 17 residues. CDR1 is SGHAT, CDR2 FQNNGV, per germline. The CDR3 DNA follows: TGTGCCAGCAGCTCCCCGACTTACAGGGGGAGCACAGATACGCAGTATTTT. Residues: CASSSPTYRGSTDTQYF.

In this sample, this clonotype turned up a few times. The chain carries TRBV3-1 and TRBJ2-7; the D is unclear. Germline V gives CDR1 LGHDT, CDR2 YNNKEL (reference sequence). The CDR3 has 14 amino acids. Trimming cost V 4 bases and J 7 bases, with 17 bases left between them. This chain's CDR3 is CASSRTVSLGEQYF. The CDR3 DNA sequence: TGTGCCAGCAGCCGCACCGTTTCATTGGGGGAGCAGTACTTC.

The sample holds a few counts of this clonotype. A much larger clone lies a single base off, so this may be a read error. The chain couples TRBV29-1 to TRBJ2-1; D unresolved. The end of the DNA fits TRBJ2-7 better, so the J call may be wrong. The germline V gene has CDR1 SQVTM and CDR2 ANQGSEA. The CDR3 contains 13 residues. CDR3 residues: CSVVVGSYNEQYF. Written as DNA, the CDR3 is TGCAGCGTAGTTGTTGGCTCCTACAATGAGCAGTACTTC.

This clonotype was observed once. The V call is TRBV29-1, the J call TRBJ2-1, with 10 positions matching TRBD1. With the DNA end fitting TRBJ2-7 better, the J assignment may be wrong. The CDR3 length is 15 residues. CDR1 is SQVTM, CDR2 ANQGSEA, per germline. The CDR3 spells CSVAGTGDTYNEQYF. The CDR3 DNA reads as TGCAGCGTAGCCGGGACAGGGGATACCTACAATGAGCAGTACTTC.

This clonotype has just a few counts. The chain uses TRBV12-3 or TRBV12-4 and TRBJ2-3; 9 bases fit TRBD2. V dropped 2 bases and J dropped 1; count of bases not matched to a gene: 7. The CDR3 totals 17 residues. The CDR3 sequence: CASSLFAASGGTDTQYF. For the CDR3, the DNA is TGTGCCAGCAGTTTATTCGCGGCTAGCGGGGGCACAGATACGCAGTATTTT.

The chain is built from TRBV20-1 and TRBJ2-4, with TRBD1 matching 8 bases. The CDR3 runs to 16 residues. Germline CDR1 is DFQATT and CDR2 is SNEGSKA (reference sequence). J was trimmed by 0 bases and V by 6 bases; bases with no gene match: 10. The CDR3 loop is CSAHMPGTGAKNIQYF. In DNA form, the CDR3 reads TGCAGTGCACACATGCCGGGGACAGGAGCCAAAAACATTCAGTACTTC.

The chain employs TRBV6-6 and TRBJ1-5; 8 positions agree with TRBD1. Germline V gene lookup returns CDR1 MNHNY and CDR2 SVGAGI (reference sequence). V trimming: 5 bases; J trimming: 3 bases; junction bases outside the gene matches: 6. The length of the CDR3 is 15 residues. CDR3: CASSLQGAVNQPQHF. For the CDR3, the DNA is TGTGCCAGCAGTCTCCAGGGGGCAGTCAATCAGCCCCAGCATTTT.

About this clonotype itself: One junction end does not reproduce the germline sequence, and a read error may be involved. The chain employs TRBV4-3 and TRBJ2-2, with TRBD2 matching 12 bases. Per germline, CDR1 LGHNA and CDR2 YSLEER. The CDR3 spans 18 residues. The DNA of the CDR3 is TGCGCCAGCAGCCAAGTAGGGCTAGCGGGGGGGCCTATCGGGGGGCTGTTTTTT. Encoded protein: CASSQVGLAGGPIGGLFF.